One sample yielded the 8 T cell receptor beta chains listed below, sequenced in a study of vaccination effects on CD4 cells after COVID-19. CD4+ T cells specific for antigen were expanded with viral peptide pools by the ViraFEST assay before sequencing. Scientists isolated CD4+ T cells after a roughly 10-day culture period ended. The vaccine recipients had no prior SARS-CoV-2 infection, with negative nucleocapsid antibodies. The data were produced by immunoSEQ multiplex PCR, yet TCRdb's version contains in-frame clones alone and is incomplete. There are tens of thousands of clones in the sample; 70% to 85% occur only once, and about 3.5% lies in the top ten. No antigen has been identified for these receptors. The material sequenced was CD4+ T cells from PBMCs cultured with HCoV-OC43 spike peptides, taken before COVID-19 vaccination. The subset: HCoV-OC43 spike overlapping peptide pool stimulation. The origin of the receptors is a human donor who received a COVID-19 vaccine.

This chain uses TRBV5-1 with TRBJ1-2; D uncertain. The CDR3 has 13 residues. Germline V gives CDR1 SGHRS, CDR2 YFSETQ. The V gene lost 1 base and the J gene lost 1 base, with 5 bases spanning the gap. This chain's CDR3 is CASSLTDNYGYTF. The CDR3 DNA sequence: TGCGCCAGCAGCTTGACGGATAACTATGGCTACACCTTC.

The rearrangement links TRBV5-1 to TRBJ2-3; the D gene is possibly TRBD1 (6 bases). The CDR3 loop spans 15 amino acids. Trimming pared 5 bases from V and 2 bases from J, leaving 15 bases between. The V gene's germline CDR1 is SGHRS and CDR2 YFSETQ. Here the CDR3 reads CASSYRDKNTDTQYF. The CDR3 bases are TGCGCCAGCAGTTACCGGGACAAGAACACAGATACGCAGTATTTT.

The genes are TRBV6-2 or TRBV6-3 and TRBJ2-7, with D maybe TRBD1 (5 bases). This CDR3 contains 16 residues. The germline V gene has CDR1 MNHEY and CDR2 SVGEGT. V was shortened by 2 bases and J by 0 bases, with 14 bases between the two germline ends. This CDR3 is CASSYQDTLRSYEQYV. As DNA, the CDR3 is TGTGCCAGCAGTTACCAGGACACCCTTCGCTCCTACGAGCAGTACGTC.

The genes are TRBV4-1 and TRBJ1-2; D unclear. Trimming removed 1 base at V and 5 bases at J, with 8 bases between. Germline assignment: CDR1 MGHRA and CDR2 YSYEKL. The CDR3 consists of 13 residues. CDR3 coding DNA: TGCGCCAGCAGCCAAGCTGGGGTATATGGCTACACCTTC. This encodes CASSQAGVYGYTF.

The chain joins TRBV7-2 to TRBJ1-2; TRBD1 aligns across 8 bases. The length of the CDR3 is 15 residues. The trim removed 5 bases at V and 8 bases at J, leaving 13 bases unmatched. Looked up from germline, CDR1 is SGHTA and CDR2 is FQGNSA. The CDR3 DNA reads TGTGCCAGCAGCCCTAGGCGTCAGGGGGCGGAAGGCTACACCTTC. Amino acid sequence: CASSPRRQGAEGYTF.

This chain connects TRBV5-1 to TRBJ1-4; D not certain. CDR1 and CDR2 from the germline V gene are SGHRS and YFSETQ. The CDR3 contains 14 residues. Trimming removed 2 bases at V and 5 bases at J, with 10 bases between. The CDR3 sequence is CASSFFGENEKLFF. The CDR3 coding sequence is TGCGCCAGCAGCTTCTTCGGGGAAAATGAAAAACTGTTTTTT.

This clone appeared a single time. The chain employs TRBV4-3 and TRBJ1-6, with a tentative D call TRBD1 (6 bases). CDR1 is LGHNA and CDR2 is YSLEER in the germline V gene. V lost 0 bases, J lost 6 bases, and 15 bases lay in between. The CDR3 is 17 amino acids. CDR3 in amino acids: CASSQDLRRGGNSPLHF. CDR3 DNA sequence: TGCGCCAGCAGCCAAGATCTTCGAAGGGGGGGTAATTCACCCCTCCACTTT.

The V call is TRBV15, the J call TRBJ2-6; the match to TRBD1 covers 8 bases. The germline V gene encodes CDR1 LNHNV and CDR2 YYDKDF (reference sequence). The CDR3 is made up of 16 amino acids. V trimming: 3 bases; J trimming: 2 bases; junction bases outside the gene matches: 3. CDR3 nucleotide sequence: TGTGCCACCAGCAGGGCGACAGGGGCTGGGGCCAACGTCCTGACTTTC. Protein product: CATSRATGAGANVLTF.